What follows are 21 T cell receptor beta chains derived from one specimen sequenced in a study of patients and donors after allogeneic stem cell transplantation. Using its own MiXCR run on the RT-PCR reads, TCRdb lists one record per CDR3 protein. The table has about a million distinct CDR3 sequences, approximately 19% seen once. The sequencing input was blood, either unsorted or a sorted T cell fraction (not recorded which). The receptors originated from a human donor who was either an allogeneic HSCT recipient or a stem cell or donor lymphocyte infusion donor (not recorded which). It is not recorded whose cells these are; they may come from a transplant donor.

The chain joins TRBV20-1 to TRBJ1-5; D remains ambiguous. CDR3 size: 17 residues. The germline V and J ends were trimmed by 3 bases and 4 bases, with 22 bases remaining between them. Germline V lookup: CDR1 DFQATT, CDR2 SNEGSKA (reference sequence). CDR3 nucleotide sequence: TGCAGTGCTAGGTCGGCGATTGGTGCCGTCCGGAATCAGCCCCAGCATTTT. Translation gives CSARSAIGAVRNQPQHF.

The sample holds many counts of this clonotype. This sequence joins TRBV20-1 and TRBJ2-4; 7 bases are shared with TRBD1. The germline gives CDR1 DFQATT, CDR2 SNEGSKA (reference sequence). The junction had 6 bases not matched to a gene; V was cut back by 3 bases and J by 4 bases. The CDR3 sequence is 14 residues long. Written as DNA, the CDR3 is TGCAGTGCTAGGAGGGGGCCCCAAAAAAACATTCAGTACTTC. This sequence encodes CSARRGPQKNIQYF.

The chain joins TRBV27 to TRBJ2-7; 8 positions agree with TRBD1. The CDR3 length is 15 residues. CDR1 MNHEY and CDR2 SMNVEV come from the germline V gene (reference sequence). The ends lost 0 bases at V and 3 bases at J; junction bases unmatched: 4. CDR3 sequence (DNA): TGTGCCAGCAGTTTATCAGTGGGACAGGTCTACGAGCAGTACTTC. This translates into CASSLSVGQVYEQYF.

The chain couples TRBV5-1 to TRBJ1-1, with D maybe TRBD1 (6 bases). Germline CDR1 reads SGHRS; CDR2 reads YFSETQ. This CDR3 has 15 amino acids. Trimming took off 2 bases at V and 7 bases at J, with 18 bases between the two ends. The CDR3 bases are TGCGCCAGCAGCTTAACCGGGACAAAGGGGGTTGAAGCTTTCTTT. The encoded protein is CASSLTGTKGVEAFF. Full variable domain (outside the CDR3, taken from reference TRBV5-1 and TRBJ1-1): KAGVTQTPRYLIKTRGQQVTLSCSPISGHRSVSWYQQTPGQGLQFLFEYFSETQRNKGNFPGRFSGRQFSNSRSEMNVSTLELGDSALYLCASSLTGTKGVEAFFGQGTRLTVV.

The CDR3 sequence: CSASAGQGLNYGYTF. As DNA, the CDR3 is TGCAGTGCTAGCGCCGGACAGGGCCTCAACTATGGCTACACCTTC. This chain uses TRBV20-1 with TRBJ1-2, with 8 bases aligning to TRBD1. With 3 bases clipped from V and 2 bases from J, the junction kept 8 bases outside the gene matches. The CDR3 has 15 residues. Germline V gives CDR1 DFQATT, CDR2 SNEGSKA (reference sequence).

This clonotype was counted between two and nine times. This chain links TRBV12-3 or TRBV12-4 with TRBJ1-2; D might be TRBD1 (6 bases). Deletions cut 3 bases from V and 8 bases from J, with 22 bases between. This CDR3 region has 16 residues. In DNA form, the CDR3 reads TGTGCCAGCAGTTTGAGGCGGCAGGGGATCGATCGGGGCTACACCTTC. This codes for CASSLRRQGIDRGYTF.

The chain recombines TRBV24-1 with TRBJ2-3; the match to TRBD1 covers 10 bases. The V and J ends lost 3 bases and 1 base, in that order; junction bases with no gene match: 3. CDR3 size: 16 residues. Germline V gene data show CDR1 as KGHDR and CDR2 as SFDVKD. In DNA, the CDR3 is TGTGCCACCAGTGATCCCGGGACAGGGGGCACAGATACGCAGTATTTT. Its protein product is CATSDPGTGGTDTQYF.

Many counts were recorded for this clonotype. The genes are TRBV12-3 or TRBV12-4 and TRBJ1-2; unclear D gene. The length of the CDR3 is 13 residues. The V gene lost 5 bases and the J gene lost 4 bases, with 11 bases spanning the gap. In DNA form, the CDR3 reads TGTGCCAGCAGTGGACGAGGCCCCTATGGCTACACCTTC. Translating gives CASSGRGPYGYTF.

V gene TRBV12-3 or TRBV12-4 combines with J gene TRBJ2-2; a possible D gene is TRBD2 (6 bases). V was cut by 6 bases and J by 4 bases, with 12 bases left in between. This CDR3 region has 14 residues. In nucleotides, the CDR3 is TGTGCCAGCAGCGGGAGTCGTAGCACCGGGGAGCTGTTTTTT. It encodes CASSGSRSTGELFF.

The J gene is TRBJ2-7, the V gene TRBV11-2; D is uncertain. The CDR3 spans 14 residues. The V gene's germline CDR1 is SGHAT and CDR2 FQNNGV. The V end lost 6 bases, the J end lost 9 bases, and 21 bases lay between the germline ends. The CDR3 spells CASSPGSIPVRQYF. The CDR3 nucleotides are TGTGCCAGCAGTCCTGGGTCCATCCCAGTCCGGCAGTACTTC.

The chain employs TRBV18 and TRBJ1-5; no clear D. V was cut by 2 bases and J by 7 bases, with 9 bases left in between. The CDR3 spans 13 residues. Germline V gene sequence: CDR1 KGHSH, CDR2 LQKENI. The DNA of the CDR3 is TGTGCCAGCTCACCAAACCTTGGACAGCCCCAGCATTTT. Its protein product is CASSPNLGQPQHF.

The chain combines TRBV27 with TRBJ2-3; perhaps TRBD1 as D (6 bases). The germline V gene has CDR1 MNHEY and CDR2 SMNVEV (reference sequence). Trimming took 5 bases from V and 2 from J, leaving 20 bases between them. CDR3 length: 17 residues. CDR3 DNA sequence: TGTGCCAGCAGTACACTGGACAGAAATCATTTCACAGATACGCAGTATTTT. Residues: CASSTLDRNHFTDTQYF.

The chain has TRBV6-5 and TRBJ2-4, with TRBD1 identical over 9 bases. The CDR3 is 15 residues long. J gave up 4 bases and V 2 bases, and 3 bases lay outside the gene matches. CDR1 and CDR2 from the germline V gene are MNHEY and SVGAGI. CDR3 in amino acids: CASSYLGQGKNIQYF. CDR3 nucleotide sequence: TGTGCCAGCAGTTACCTAGGACAGGGGAAAAACATTCAGTACTTC.

The table lists this clonotype with a few counts. The V call is TRBV27, the J call TRBJ2-7; TRBD1 might be the D (5 bases). V lost 7 bases, J lost 1 base, and 17 bases lay in between. Germline V CDR1 and CDR2: MNHEY, SMNVEV (reference sequence). CDR3 length: 15 residues. CDR3 sequence: CASKRQGLRSYEQYF. DNA for the CDR3: TGTGCCAGCAAAAGGCAGGGATTAAGATCCTACGAGCAGTACTTC.

This clonotype was seen many times. The chain carries TRBV20-1 and TRBJ1-1; D not certain. CDR3 length: 10 amino acids. Trimming shortened V by 5 bases and J by 8 bases, and 9 bases separated the two germline ends. From germline, CDR1 is DFQATT and CDR2 SNEGSKA (reference sequence). CDR3 sequence: CSACLDEAFF. The CDR3 bases are TGCAGTGCTTGCCTGGACGAAGCTTTCTTT.

V gene TRBV15 combines with J gene TRBJ1-5; weak D call: TRBD1 (6 bases). The CDR3 contains 14 residues. CDR1 is LNHNV, CDR2 YYDKDF, per germline (reference sequence). The V end lost 0 bases, the J end lost 5 bases, and 8 bases lay between the germline ends. CDR3 loop: CATSREYRDQPQHF. The CDR3 DNA follows: TGTGCCACCAGCAGAGAATACAGGGATCAGCCCCAGCATTTT.

The CDR3 sequence: CASRRHTTDTQYF. As DNA, the CDR3 is TGTGCCAGCCGGCGGCATACCACAGATACGCAGTATTTT. This chain links TRBV7-3 with TRBJ2-3; D is undetermined. Looked up from germline, CDR1 is SGHTA and CDR2 is FQGTGA. V dropped 8 bases and J dropped 2 bases, with 11 bases sitting between them. CDR3 length: 13 residues.

CDR3 residues: CASRRLGTAGNQPQHF. The CDR3 region has the DNA TGTGCCAGCAGACGACTCGGGACGGCAGGCAATCAGCCCCAGCATTTT. The rearrangement uses TRBV6-1 and TRBJ1-5, with a tentative D call TRBD1 (5 bases). Germline loops: CDR1 MNHNS, CDR2 SASEGT. V shed 6 bases and J shed 2 bases, with 17 bases lying between them. The CDR3 totals 16 residues.

The CDR3 DNA follows: TGTGCCAGCAGCACAGCTAGCGGGAGGCGATCAGATACGCAGTATTTT. Its protein is CASSTASGRRSDTQYF. J is TRBJ2-3 and V is TRBV9, with 11 bases matching TRBD2. The CDR3 extends over 16 amino acids. V lost 4 bases and J lost 4; bases outside the gene matches: 8. CDR1 is SGDLS, CDR2 YYNGEE, per germline.

There are a few counts of this clonotype. The rearrangement joins TRBV9 to TRBJ2-3, with 8 bases fitting TRBD2. Germline-derived CDR1 and CDR2 are SGDLS and YYNGEE. J lost 3 bases, V lost 0 bases, and 3 bases had no gene match. This CDR3 is built from 15 residues. DNA for the CDR3: TGTGCCAGCAGCGTAGCCGGGGGGGCAACAGATACGCAGTATTTT. Amino acids: CASSVAGGATDTQYF.

CDR3 protein: CASSAAGENTDTQYF. The DNA of the CDR3 is TGTGCCAGCAGCGCGGCGGGAGAGAACACAGATACGCAGTATTTT. This chain links TRBV9 with TRBJ2-3; 7 positions match TRBD2. The junction had 6 bases not matched to a gene; V was cut back by 3 bases and J by 2 bases. This CDR3 has 15 residues. The germline CDR1 and CDR2 sequences are SGDLS and YYNGEE. The full variable domain, rest sourced from reference TRBV9 and TRBJ2-3, is DSGVTQTPKHLITATGQRVTLRCSPRSGDLSVYWYQQSLDQGLQFLIQYYNGEERAKGNILERFSAQQFPDLHSELNLSSLELGDSALYFCASSAAGENTDTQYFGPGTRLTVL.